This is a list of T cell receptor beta chains from one sample in a study of CD8+ T cells in alopecia areata. Sequencing used immunoSEQ multiplex PCR; TCRdb keeps in-frame clones, though not all of them. In the table there are approximately 300,000 clones, over 45% of which are singletons. The sequenced sample was CD4+ T cells sorted from blood, obtained at week 24, from a patient treated with tofacitinib. The receptors originated from a human donor with alopecia areata. Both conserved end residues are part of each CDR3. The D gene is left open where the match is weak. Part of the rows lack a size; the others show once, few, many or a class for expanded clones.

CDR3 protein	CDR3 DNA	D gene	J gene	V gene	CDR3 length	clone size
CAWSLFPNRPKGDTEAFF	TGTGCCTGGAGTTTATTCCCCAATCGACCTAAGGGGGACACTGAAGCTTTCTTT	.	TRBJ1-1	TRBV30	18	once
CAWGKKLSGPYEQYF	TGTGCCTGGGGGAAGAAGCTGAGTGGCCCCTACGAGCAGTACTTC	.	TRBJ2-7	TRBV30	15	.
CASSPRTGVSYEQYF	TGCGCCAGCAGCCCCAGGACAGGGGTCTCCTACGAGCAGTACTTC	TRBD1	TRBJ2-7	TRBV4-1	15	.
CSGATWRDTEAFF	TGCAGCGGCGCTACATGGAGAGACACTGAAGCTTTCTTT	.	TRBJ1-1	TRBV29-1	13	.
CAWSVKRETQYF	TGTGCCTGGAGTGTAAAGCGAGAGACCCAGTACTTC	.	TRBJ2-5	TRBV30	12	.
CASSFSRMNTEAFF	TGCGCCAGCAGCTTCTCCAGAATGAACACTGAAGCTTTCTTT	.	TRBJ1-1	TRBV5-1	14	.
CATSRDHGRDYGYTF	TGTGCCACCAGCAGAGATCACGGCAGGGACTATGGCTACACCTTC	.	TRBJ1-2	TRBV15	15	.
CASGGPSYGYTF	TGTGCCAGTGGGGGGCCCTCCTATGGCTACACCTTC	.	TRBJ1-2	TRBV6-5	12	.
CASRPGAISYEQYF	TGCGCCAGCCGGCCAGGCGCCATCTCCTACGAGCAGTACTTC	.	TRBJ2-7	TRBV5-1	14	once
CAISEVTGGGETQYF	TGTGCCATCAGTGAAGTCACAGGGGGCGGGGAGACCCAGTACTTC	TRBD1	TRBJ2-5	TRBV10-3	15	few
CASRGRGGQETQYF	TGTGCCAGCAGAGGACGGGGTGGGCAAGAGACCCAGTACTTC	.	TRBJ2-5	TRBV27	14	.
CASTSDRGHGYTF	TGTGCCAGCACCTCTGACAGGGGCCATGGCTACACCTTC	TRBD1	TRBJ1-2	TRBV7-2	13	.
CASSRTRRAASEANYGYTF	TGCGCCAGCAGCCGCACAAGGCGGGCAGCCTCCGAGGCTAACTATGGCTACACCTTC	.	TRBJ1-2	TRBV4-3	19	.
CSVERGIPGELFF	TGCAGCGTTGAAAGAGGGATTCCCGGGGAGCTGTTTTTT	.	TRBJ2-2	TRBV29-1	13	few
CAWRLAGGNTEAFF	TGTGCCTGGAGACTGGCGGGGGGGAACACTGAAGCTTTCTTT	.	TRBJ1-1	TRBV30	14	.
CASSYNGYTEAFF	TGTGCCAGCAGTTACAATGGGTACACTGAAGCTTTCTTT	.	TRBJ1-1	TRBV6-6	13	few
CATSMRGVNTGELFF	TGTGCCACCAGCATGCGCGGGGTGAACACCGGGGAGCTGTTTTTT	.	TRBJ2-2	TRBV15	15	.
CAWKRLLVDEQYF	TGTGCCTGGAAAAGGTTGCTCGTAGACGAGCAGTACTTC	.	TRBJ2-7	TRBV30	13	.
CASSETGYNQPQHF	TGTGCCAGCAGTGAGACAGGCTACAATCAGCCCCAGCATTTT	.	TRBJ1-5	TRBV25-1	14	.
CASSQVGTRGDTQYF	TGCGCCAGCAGCCAAGTGGGGACCCGGGGGGATACGCAGTATTTT	.	TRBJ2-3	TRBV4-1	15	.
CAIKGTDSNQPQHF	TGTGCCATCAAGGGGACAGATAGCAATCAGCCCCAGCATTTT	TRBD1	TRBJ1-5	TRBV10-3	14	.
CAWSDSPAQPLHF	TGTGCCTGGAGCGACTCCCCAGCCCAACCCCTCCACTTT	.	TRBJ1-6	TRBV30	13	.
CASSQGTSAYQETQYF	TGTGCCAGCAGCCAAGGCACTAGCGCGTACCAAGAGACCCAGTACTTC	TRBD2	TRBJ2-5	TRBV14	16	.